This T cell receptor (beta chain) comes out of a study of cytomegalovirus exposure and HLA in healthy donors. About the research overall: One earlier analysis, a look at 200 million or so T cells, found approximately 120 million unique TCR beta sequences.

The PCR employed 60 Vbeta primers together with 13 Jbeta primers. Clones were read by immunoSEQ multiplex PCR, and TCRdb kept only the in-frame ones, dropping some. The sample includes approximately 95,000 clones, about 81% of them seen just once. Looked up from germline, CDR1 is SGHTS and CDR2 is YDEGEE. This CDR3 has 15 residues. V was trimmed by 3 bases and J by 0 bases, leaving 10 bases between them. The genes are TRBV5-8 and TRBJ2-4; D uncertain. Sequenced sample: PBMCs. The TCR comes from a woman between 35 and 50 years old in good health and CMV-seropositive. For the CDR3, the DNA is TGTGCCAGCAGCTCCAGACAACTAGCCAAAAACATTCAGTACTTC. Translating it yields CASSSRQLAKNIQYF.